These T cell receptor beta chains were read from a single sample in a study of blood T cell repertoires in COVID-19. The method was immunoSEQ multiplex PCR; TCRdb's version includes in-frame clones alone and lacks a portion of them. The table has about 71,000 clones, approximately 92% seen once; the top ten hold 0.65% to 0.9%. The specimen sequenced was peripheral blood. These receptor sequences come from an elderly woman with acute or convalescent COVID-19. CDR3s leave out the opening cysteine and the closing phenylalanine or tryptophan.

TRBV19	TRBJ2-2	16	ASSITGTRLAGDGELF
TRBV19	TRBJ2-1	13	ASSKRDSSYNEQF
TRBV5-1	TRBJ1-2	12	ASSEVGTTYGYT
TRBV7-9	TRBJ2-7	10	ASSLYGGEQY
TRBV27	TRBJ2-7	11	ASSLRLDYEQY
TRBV7-8	TRBJ1-5	14	ASSLAPTGVHQPQH
TRBV27	TRBJ2-3	13	ASSWLAGGGDTQY
TRBV19	TRBJ1-2	10	ASSVLNYGYT
TRBV9	TRBJ1-2	11	ASSVGGDYGYT
TRBV28	TRBJ1-5	9	ASGRSGPQH
TRBV27	TRBJ1-4	13	ASRDRGPPNEKLF